This TCR beta chain was sequenced in a study of shared clonotypes between healthy human individuals. The sample holds many counts of this clone. Profiling relied on immunoSEQ multiplex PCR, and the TCRdb table lists in-frame clones only, not all of them. The repertoire holds over 850,000 clones, approximately 80% seen once, with 0.5% to 0.6% in the top ten. This CDR3 region has 17 residues. Per the germline V gene, CDR1 is SGHTA and CDR2 is FQGTGA. V dropped 5 bases and J dropped 6 bases, with 22 bases sitting between them. Sample: memory CD4+ T cells from PBMCs. Subset meaning: CD45RA-negative fraction. The receptor was derived from a man younger than 30 in good health. Some clones in this sample may be carry-over from other donors' samples. The genes are TRBV7-3 and TRBJ2-2; TRBD2 is a possible D gene (6 bases). CDR3 DNA: TGTGCCAGCAGCCCTAAGGGAGGCAGGATAAGTGCCGGGGAGCTGTTTTTT. Translated: CASSPKGGRISAGELFF.